This passage covers 6 T cell receptor beta chains from one sample sequenced in a study of T cell responses to AZD1222 COVID-19 vaccine. Here immunoSEQ multiplex PCR was the method, and the copy in TCRdb shows in-frame clones only, minus some. The sample has approximately 180,000 clones, roughly nine tenths seen once; the top ten hold about 3%. Here the sequenced sample was peripheral blood, taken on day 0 of AZD1222 vaccination. The receptors shown here come from an adult in good health.

The chain uses TRBV15 and TRBJ1-6; D is uncertain. The CDR3 has 15 amino acids. CDR1 LNHNV and CDR2 YYDKDF come from the germline V gene (reference sequence). V lost 1 base to trimming and J lost 13 bases, with 17 bases between them. CDR3 amino acids: CATSRGGSDRSPLHF. CDR3 bases: TGTGCCACCAGCAGAGGGGGATCGGACCGCTCCCCCCTCCACTTT.

This chain uses TRBV6-1 with TRBJ1-5; TRBD1 agrees at 7 bases. CDR1 is MNHNS and CDR2 is SASEGT in the germline V gene. The CDR3 is 15 amino acids. V dropped 3 bases and J dropped 4; count of bases not matched to a gene: 6. The CDR3 DNA reads TGTGCCAGCAGTGAGCTGACAGGGATAAATCAGCCCCAGCATTTT. Translating gives CASSELTGINQPQHF.

V is TRBV10-2 and J is TRBJ2-7; 10 bases map to TRBD2. The CDR3 totals 16 residues. In germline, CDR1 is WSHSY, CDR2 SAAADI. Trimming at V came to 7 bases and at J to 2 bases, leaving 11 bases not matched to a gene. CDR3 protein: CASIGGGSGRAYEQYF. The DNA of the CDR3 is TGCGCCAGCATCGGGGGCGGGAGCGGGAGGGCCTACGAGCAGTACTTC.

This chain connects TRBV10-2 to TRBJ1-5; D is ambiguous. V lost 8 bases to trimming and J lost 3 bases, with 11 bases between them. Germline assignment: CDR1 WSHSY and CDR2 SAAADI. This CDR3 region has 13 residues. CDR3 in amino acids: CASVEQLNQPQHF. The CDR3 DNA follows: TGCGCCAGCGTGGAACAGCTCAATCAGCCCCAGCATTTT.

The chain links TRBV19 to TRBJ2-2; 7 nucleotides line up with TRBD2. The germline V gene encodes CDR1 LNHDA and CDR2 SQIVND (reference sequence). There are 16 residues in the CDR3. V dropped 7 bases and J dropped 4; count of bases not matched to a gene: 12. CDR3 in amino acids: CASTKLVGRITGELFF. In DNA, the CDR3 is TGTGCCAGTACGAAGTTGGTCGGGAGGATCACCGGGGAGCTGTTTTTT.

The rearrangement links TRBV6-2 or TRBV6-3 to TRBJ2-7; maybe TRBD2 (6 bases). This CDR3 region has 15 residues. The V end lost 2 bases, the J end lost 3 bases, and 14 bases lay between the germline ends. Germline CDR1 is MNHEY and CDR2 is SVGEGT. DNA for the CDR3: TGTGCCAGCAGTTACCCCCGGAGGGGAATCTACGAGCAGTACTTC. Translated, it gives CASSYPRRGIYEQYF.